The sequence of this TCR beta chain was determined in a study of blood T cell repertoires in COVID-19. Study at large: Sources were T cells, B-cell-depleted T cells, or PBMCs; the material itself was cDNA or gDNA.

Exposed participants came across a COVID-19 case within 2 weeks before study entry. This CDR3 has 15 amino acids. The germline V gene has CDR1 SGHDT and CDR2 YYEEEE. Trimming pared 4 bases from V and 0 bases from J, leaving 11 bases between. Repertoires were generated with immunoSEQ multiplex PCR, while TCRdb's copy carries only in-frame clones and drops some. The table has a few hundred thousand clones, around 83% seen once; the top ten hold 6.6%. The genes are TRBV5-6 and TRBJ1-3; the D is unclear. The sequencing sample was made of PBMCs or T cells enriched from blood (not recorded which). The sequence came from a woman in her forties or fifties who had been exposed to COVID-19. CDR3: CASSLEAFSGNTIYF. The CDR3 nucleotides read TGTGCCAGCAGCCTAGAGGCCTTCTCTGGAAACACCATATATTTT.